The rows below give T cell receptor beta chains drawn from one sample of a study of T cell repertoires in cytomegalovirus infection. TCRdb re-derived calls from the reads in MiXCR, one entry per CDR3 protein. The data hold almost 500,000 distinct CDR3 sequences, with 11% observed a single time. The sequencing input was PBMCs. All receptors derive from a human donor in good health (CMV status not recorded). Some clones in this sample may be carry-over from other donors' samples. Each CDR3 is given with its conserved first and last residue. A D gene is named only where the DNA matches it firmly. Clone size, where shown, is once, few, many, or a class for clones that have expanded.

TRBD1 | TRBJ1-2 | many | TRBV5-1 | CASSNGQGGGYTF | TGCGCCAGCAGCAACGGACAGGGTGGTGGCTACACCTTC
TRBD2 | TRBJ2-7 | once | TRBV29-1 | CSVSTSASYEQYF | TGCAGCGTCTCGACTAGCGCCTCCTACGAGCAGTACTTC
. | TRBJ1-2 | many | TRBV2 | CASNRESGNYGYTF | TGTGCCAGCAACAGGGAGTCGGGAAACTATGGCTACACCTTC
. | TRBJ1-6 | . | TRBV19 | CASRTWGEDNSPLHF | TGTGCCAGTAGAACCTGGGGCGAGGATAATTCACCCCTCCACTTT
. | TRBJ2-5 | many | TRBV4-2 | CASSQDFQGPRTETQYF | TGTGCCAGCAGCCAAGATTTTCAGGGGCCCCGAACGGAGACCCAGTACTTC
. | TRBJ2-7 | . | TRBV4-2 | CASSHGRGEQYF | TGTGCCAGCAGCCACGGCCGAGGCGAGCAGTACTTC
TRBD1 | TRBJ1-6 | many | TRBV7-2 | CASSSQGGTPLLHF | TGTGCCAGCAGCTCACAGGGGGGGACCCCACTCCTCCACTTT
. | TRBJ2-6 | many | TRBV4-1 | CASSQDPSGGANVLTF | TGCGCCAGCAGCCAAGACCCCTCTGGAGGGGCCAACGTCCTGACTTTC
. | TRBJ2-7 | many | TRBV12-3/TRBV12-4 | CASSLTQGPYEQYF | TGTGCCAGCAGTTTAACACAGGGCCCCTACGAGCAGTACTTC
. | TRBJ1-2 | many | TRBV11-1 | CASSLDWGGYGYTF | TGTGCCAGCAGCTTAGATTGGGGTGGCTATGGCTACACCTTC
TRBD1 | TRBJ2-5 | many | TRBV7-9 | CASSLVTGAFQETQYF | TGTGCCAGCAGCTTAGTTACAGGGGCCTTCCAAGAGACCCAGTACTTC
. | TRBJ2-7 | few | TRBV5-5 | CASSSGIAYEQYF | TGTGCCAGCAGCTCGGGCATAGCCTACGAGCAGTACTTC
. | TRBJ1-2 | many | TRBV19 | CASSHRGAANYGYTF | TGTGCCAGTAGTCACCGGGGAGCCGCTAACTATGGCTACACCTTC
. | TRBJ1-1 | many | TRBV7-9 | CASNPDRIAFF | TGTGCCAGCAACCCGGACAGAATCGCTTTCTTT
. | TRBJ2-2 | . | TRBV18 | CASSSTRNPTGELFF | TGTGCCAGCTCATCGACGCGTAACCCCACCGGGGAGCTGTTTTTT